These 26 T cell receptor beta chains originate from one sample sequenced in a study of cytomegalovirus exposure and HLA in healthy donors. This PCR relied on a set of 60 Vbeta primers and 13 Jbeta primers. Measured with immunoSEQ multiplex PCR; TCRdb has only the in-frame clones, and not every one. The sample shows approximately 130,000 clones, roughly 84% of them seen only once. The specimen sequenced was PBMCs. The receptor set was obtained from a man over 45 in good health and CMV-seronegative.

V is TRBV7-9 and J is TRBJ1-6, with D possibly TRBD1 on 5 matching bases. CDR3 length: 17 residues. Trimming stripped 5 bases from V and 0 bases from J, with 14 bases between. Looked up from germline, CDR1 is SEHNR and CDR2 is FQNEAQ (reference sequence). CDR3 sequence reads: CASSGAGRSSYNSPLHF. CDR3 nucleotides: TGTGCCAGCAGCGGGGCAGGTCGTAGCTCCTATAATTCACCCCTCCACTTT.

The V and J genes are TRBV5-5 and TRBJ1-1; 9 bases agree with TRBD1. CDR1 is SGHKS and CDR2 is YYEKEE in the germline V gene (reference sequence). V was pared by 4 bases and J by 3 bases, with 16 bases of the junction left unmatched. The CDR3 has 18 residues. The DNA for the CDR3 is TGTGCCAGCAGCCCCCACCGAATGACAGGGGGTCGTGACACTGAAGCTTTCTTT. The encoded protein is CASSPHRMTGGRDTEAFF.

The rearrangement uses TRBV5-6 and TRBJ1-6; TRBD1 agrees at 9 bases. V lost 2 bases and J lost 0; bases outside the gene matches: 3. The length of the CDR3 is 17 residues. The germline V gene encodes CDR1 SGHDT and CDR2 YYEEEE. Here the CDR3 DNA reads TGTGCCAGCAGCTTCGGACAGGGGACCTCCTATAATTCACCCCTCCACTTT. Translated, it gives CASSFGQGTSYNSPLHF.

The chain employs TRBV19 and TRBJ2-1, with a weak D call TRBD1 (5 bases). The CDR3 consists of 16 residues. Germline V CDR1 and CDR2: LNHDA, SQIVND (reference sequence). The V gene lost 3 bases and the J gene lost 0 bases, with 12 bases spanning the gap. The CDR3 is CASSIPRVSSYNEQFF. CDR3 DNA: TGTGCCAGTAGTATTCCCAGGGTCAGCTCCTACAATGAGCAGTTCTTC.

The chain employs TRBV7-3 and TRBJ2-2; 10 bases fit TRBD2. This CDR3 is built from 17 residues. The ends lost 5 bases at V and 6 bases at J; junction bases unmatched: 12. Looked up from germline, CDR1 is SGHTA and CDR2 is FQGTGA. The CDR3 bases are TGTGCCAGCAGCCACCTAGCGGGGGCCCCTACTCCCGGGGAGCTGTTTTTT. Protein sequence: CASSHLAGAPTPGELFF.

This chain connects TRBV19 to TRBJ2-7; 7 bases map to TRBD1. Germline CDR1 and CDR2: LNHDA and SQIVND (reference sequence). The CDR3 loop spans 16 amino acids. With V trimmed by 6 bases and J by 2 bases, 13 bases remained unmatched. The CDR3 nucleotides are TGTGCCAGTAGACGAGCCACCCGGGACAGCACCTACGAGCAGTACTTC. It is translated as CASRRATRDSTYEQYF.

This sequence joins TRBV5-1 and TRBJ2-2, with a possible D match to TRBD2 (5 bases). V lost 0 bases and J lost 6, with 6 bases in between. Germline CDR1 SGHRS, CDR2 YFSETQ. The CDR3 runs to 13 residues. The CDR3 bases are TGCGCCAGCAGCTTGGGGGAGCCCGGGGAGCTGTTTTTT. Translated: CASSLGEPGELFF.

In regard to this clone: An end of the junction differs from the germline gene, which may be a read error. The CDR3 reads CASSTADRGYYVQYF. CDR3 nucleotides: TGTGCCAGCAGTACCGCCGACAGGGGATACTACGTGCAGTACTTC. The rearrangement joins TRBV7-2 to TRBJ2-7; 8 positions agree with TRBD1. Germline CDR1 SGHTA, CDR2 FQGNSA. This CDR3 region has 15 residues.

The chain links TRBV7-3 to TRBJ2-1; 8 bases match TRBD2. V gave up 1 base and J gave up 4 bases; unmatched junction bases: 3. The CDR3 has 15 amino acids. Per germline, CDR1 SGHTA and CDR2 FQGTGA. As DNA, the CDR3 is TGTGCCAGCAGCTTAAGCGGGGGGACTTACAATGAGCAGTTCTTC. Its translation: CASSLSGGTYNEQFF.

The V gene is TRBV9, the J gene TRBJ2-7; D ambiguous. This CDR3 is 15 amino acids long. V lost 1 base to trimming and J lost 2 bases, with 13 bases between them. Germline V CDR1 and CDR2: SGDLS, YYNGEE. CDR3 residues: CASSVQEAATYEQYF. The CDR3 bases are TGTGCCAGCAGCGTACAAGAGGCTGCTACCTACGAGCAGTACTTC.

DNA of the CDR3: TGTGCCAGCAGCTTGTTAGTAAGGGGCCAGAACACCGGGGAGCTGTTTTTT. This encodes CASSLLVRGQNTGELFF. The genes are TRBV5-6 and TRBJ2-2, with D perhaps TRBD1 (5 bases). V was trimmed by 1 base and J by 1 base, leaving 14 bases between them. The germline gives CDR1 SGHDT, CDR2 YYEEEE. The CDR3 contains 17 residues.

The V and J genes are TRBV7-9 and TRBJ2-7; 10 bases line up with TRBD2. Germline CDR1 SEHNR, CDR2 FQNEAQ (reference sequence). This CDR3 spans 15 amino acids. Losses at the gene ends were 3 bases for V and 4 bases for J; bases not matched to a gene: 6. CDR3 amino acids: CASSLGSGGLYEQYF. CDR3 DNA sequence: TGTGCCAGCAGCTTGGGTAGCGGGGGGCTTTACGAGCAGTACTTC.

The rearrangement links TRBV4-1 to TRBJ2-2; unclear D gene. This CDR3 region has 16 residues. Trimming pared 0 bases from V and 1 base from J, leaving 9 bases between. From germline, CDR1 is MGHRA and CDR2 YSYEKL. CDR3 sequence: CASSQDMARNTGELFF. Written as DNA, the CDR3 is TGCGCCAGCAGCCAAGATATGGCACGGAACACCGGGGAGCTGTTTTTT.

The chain combines TRBV30 with TRBJ1-6; D is unresolved. Trimming left V 1 base short and J 8 bases short, with 6 bases between. Per germline, CDR1 GTSNPN and CDR2 SVGIG (reference sequence). The CDR3 consists of 12 residues. The CDR3 region is CAWSGGHSPLHF. DNA of the CDR3: TGTGCCTGGAGTGGAGGGCATTCACCCCTCCACTTT.

V and J are TRBV10-3 and TRBJ1-1; 8 bases map to TRBD1. CDR1 ENHRY and CDR2 SYGVKD come from the germline V gene. The CDR3 length is 14 residues. Trimming cost V 7 bases and J 5 bases; bases outside gene matches: 9. CDR3 sequence reads: CAIMGDRGGTEAFF. In DNA, the CDR3 is TGTGCCATCATGGGTGACAGGGGCGGAACTGAAGCTTTCTTT.

The gene calls are TRBV7-8 and TRBJ1-6, with 7 bases identical to TRBD1. Trimming took 5 bases from V and 5 from J; bases not matched to a gene: 6. Germline V gene data show CDR1 as SGHVS and CDR2 as FQNEAQ. The CDR3 is 15 amino acids. DNA of the CDR3: TGTGCCAGCAGCCCCGGACAGGTGGATAATTCACCCCTCCACTTT. Protein sequence: CASSPGQVDNSPLHF.

This clone has only a few counts. V gene TRBV5-6 combines with J gene TRBJ1-1; possibly TRBD1 for D (5 bases). CDR1 is SGHDT and CDR2 is YYEEEE in the germline V gene. With 4 bases removed from V and 9 bases from J, the gap between germline ends came to 16 bases. The CDR3 totals 13 residues. The CDR3 sequence is CASSPTNRRKAFF. CDR3 sequence (DNA): TGTGCCAGCAGCCCAACGAACAGGAGAAAAGCTTTCTTT.

On this clone: The junction shows a germline mismatch at one end, possibly a read error. The chain carries TRBV2 and TRBJ2-5, with TRBD2 matching over 8 bases. The J call may be wrong; the DNA end is better matched by TRBJ2-7. Per germline, CDR1 SNHLY and CDR2 FYNNEI. The length of the CDR3 is 12 residues. The DNA for the CDR3 is TGCGTAGCGGGGCTATCTCACTACGAGCAGTACTTC. Amino acid sequence: CVAGLSHYEQYF.

The J gene is TRBJ2-7, the V gene TRBV4-1; 12 bases agree with TRBD2. This CDR3 is built from 14 residues. J was trimmed by 10 bases and V by 1 base; bases with no gene match: 5. Germline V gives CDR1 MGHRA, CDR2 YSYEKL. The CDR3 DNA sequence: TGCGCCAGCAGCCAAGTCGGACTAGCGGGGAGCCAGTACTTC. Its protein is CASSQVGLAGSQYF.

The V call is TRBV27, the J call TRBJ1-1; 8 bases are a match to TRBD1. Germline CDR1 reads MNHEY; CDR2 reads SMNVEV (reference sequence). The CDR3 spans 17 residues. With 5 bases clipped from V and 2 bases from J, the junction kept 13 bases outside the gene matches. CDR3: CASSVIQKDRANTEAFF. In DNA form, the CDR3 reads TGTGCCAGCAGTGTCATTCAAAAGGACAGGGCTAACACTGAAGCTTTCTTT.

This sequence joins TRBV5-1 and TRBJ2-7; D perhaps matches TRBD2 (5 bases). V was clipped by 1 base and J by 4 bases, with 6 bases between them. Looked up from germline, CDR1 is SGHRS and CDR2 is YFSETQ. CDR3 size: 12 residues. The CDR3 here is CASSLPGYEQYF. CDR3 nucleotide sequence: TGCGCCAGCAGCTTGCCGGGGTACGAGCAGTACTTC.

This chain's CDR3 is CASSQQTGGLEAFF. The CDR3 DNA reads TGCGCCAGCAGCCAACAAACAGGGGGCCTCGAAGCTTTCTTT. This rearrangement joins TRBV4-1 to TRBJ1-1; 9 positions match TRBD1. V lost 2 bases to trimming and J lost 8 bases; unmatched junction nucleotides: 6. The CDR3 has 14 residues. CDR1 is MGHRA and CDR2 is YSYEKL in the germline V gene.

V usage is TRBV5-1 and J usage is TRBJ2-7; no clear D. This CDR3 has 13 amino acids. V was pared by 0 bases and J by 4 bases, with 8 bases between. The germline V gene encodes CDR1 SGHRS and CDR2 YFSETQ. CDR3 DNA: TGCGCCAGCAGCTTGGCTATCGGGTACGAGCAGTACTTC. Amino acid sequence: CASSLAIGYEQYF.

This clone appeared a single time. The chain uses TRBV5-4 and TRBJ2-5; D gene unclear. The CDR3 sequence is 14 residues long. Between the trimmed V and J ends, which lost 4 bases and 1 base, there was a span of 11 bases. Germline values: CDR1 SGHNT, CDR2 YYREEE (reference sequence). DNA of the CDR3: TGTGCCAGCAGCGCCCGTAGCTCCCAAGAGACCCAGTACTTC. Protein product: CASSARSSQETQYF.

V is TRBV2 and J is TRBJ2-7, with 8 bases lining up with TRBD1. The germline gives CDR1 SNHLY, CDR2 FYNNEI. CDR3 length: 14 residues. V shed 6 bases, J shed 2 bases, and the junction held 6 bases outside the gene matches. CDR3 in amino acids: CASRTTGETYEQYF. The DNA of the CDR3 is TGTGCCAGCAGGACGACAGGGGAAACCTACGAGCAGTACTTC. Full variable domain (remainder filled in from reference TRBV2 and TRBJ2-7): EPEVTQTPSHQVTQMGQEVILRCVPISNHLYFYWYRQILGQKVEFLVSFYNNEISEKSEIFDDQFSVERPDGSNFTLKIRSTKLEDSAMYFCASRTTGETYEQYFGPGTRLTVT.

This clone was seen a handful of times. V and J are TRBV14 and TRBJ1-2; TRBD1 agrees at 7 bases. V was clipped by 4 bases and J by 6 bases; unmatched bases: 8. The CDR3 length is 14 residues. In germline, CDR1 is SGHDN, CDR2 FVKESK. CDR3: CASSPFYRGDGYTF. DNA of the CDR3: TGTGCCAGCAGCCCCTTCTACAGGGGCGATGGCTACACCTTC.